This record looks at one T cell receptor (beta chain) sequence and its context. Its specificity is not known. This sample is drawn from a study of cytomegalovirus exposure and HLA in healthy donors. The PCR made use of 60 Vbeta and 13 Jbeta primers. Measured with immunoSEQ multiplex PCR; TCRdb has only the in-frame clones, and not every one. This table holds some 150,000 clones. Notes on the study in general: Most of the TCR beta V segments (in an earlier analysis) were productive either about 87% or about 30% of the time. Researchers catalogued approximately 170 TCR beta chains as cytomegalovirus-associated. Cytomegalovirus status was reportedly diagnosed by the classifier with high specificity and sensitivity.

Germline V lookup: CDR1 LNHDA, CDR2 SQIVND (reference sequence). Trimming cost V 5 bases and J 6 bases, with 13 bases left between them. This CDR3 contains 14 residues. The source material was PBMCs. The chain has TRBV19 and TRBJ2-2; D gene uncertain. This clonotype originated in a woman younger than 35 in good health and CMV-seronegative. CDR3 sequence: CASSLGSPSGELFF. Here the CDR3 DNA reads TGTGCCAGTAGTTTGGGCAGCCCTTCCGGGGAGCTGTTTTTT.